The 26 T cell receptor beta chains presented below share a single source sample, sequenced in a study of shared clonotypes between healthy human individuals. Naive CD8 populations comprised CD45RO-negative cells positively selected for CCR7, excluding terminally differentiated effector memory CD45RA+ cells. Repertoires were generated with immunoSEQ multiplex PCR, while TCRdb's copy carries only in-frame clones and drops some. The sample has 1.5 million to 2.5 million clones, about 95% seen once. The sample was naive CD8+ T cells sorted from blood. These receptors all stem from a young man in good health.

CDR3 loop: CASSPYGPGQPQHF. The CDR3, as DNA: TGTGCCAGCAGTCCCTATGGTCCGGGGCAGCCCCAGCATTTT. The chain is built from TRBV27 and TRBJ1-5; D is unclear. With 5 bases removed from V and 7 bases from J, the gap between germline ends came to 15 bases. The CDR3 length is 14 residues. The V gene's germline CDR1 is MNHEY and CDR2 SMNVEV (reference sequence).

The chain employs TRBV6-1 and TRBJ2-5; TRBD1 matches at 9 bases. The CDR3 covers 14 residues. Germline V gene lookup returns CDR1 MNHNS and CDR2 SASEGT. V trimming: 5 bases; J trimming: 5 bases; junction bases outside the gene matches: 6. Here the CDR3 DNA reads TGTGCCAGCAGTATGACAGGGGGGTTCGAGACCCAGTACTTC. It encodes CASSMTGGFETQYF.

Points on this clone: This sample includes further DNA sequences coding for the same CDR3. The chain links TRBV30 to TRBJ1-2, with D tentatively TRBD1 (5 bases). Trimming pared 1 base from V and 6 bases from J, leaving 6 bases between. The CDR3 covers 11 residues. CDR1 and CDR2 (germline): GTSNPN, SVGIG (reference sequence). The DNA of the CDR3 is TGTGCCTGGAGTGGGGGCGATGGCTACACCTTC. Protein: CAWSGGDGYTF.

Regarding this clone: The sample carries other DNA sequences with the same CDR3. The chain recombines TRBV27 with TRBJ2-7; a weak D match, TRBD1 (6 bases). The CDR3 loop spans 14 amino acids. With 1 base removed from V and 0 bases from J, the gap between germline ends came to 7 bases. CDR1 MNHEY and CDR2 SMNVEV come from the germline V gene (reference sequence). The CDR3 nucleotides read TGTGCCAGCAGTTTATGGGGGCCCTCCTACGAGCAGTACTTC. Its protein product is CASSLWGPSYEQYF.

The V gene is TRBV21-1, the J gene TRBJ1-6; no check of the table's D call, TRBD1, against the DNA was made. TRBV21-1 is shown as a pseudogene. The CDR3 is 15 residues long. This CDR3 is CASSMPGQGTSPLHF. CDR3 DNA sequence: TGTGCCAGCAGCATGCCGGGACAGGGAACTTCACCCCTCCACTTT.

CDR3 sequence reads: CASSQETASYNEQFF. In nucleotides, the CDR3 is TGTGCCAGCTCCCAGGAGACAGCTTCCTACAATGAGCAGTTCTTC. V gene TRBV18 combines with J gene TRBJ2-1; D might be TRBD1 (5 bases). Germline V gene sequence: CDR1 KGHSH, CDR2 LQKENI. Trimming stripped 6 bases from V and 1 base from J, with 13 bases between. The length of the CDR3 is 15 residues. Supplemented by reference TRBV18 and TRBJ2-1, the full variable domain reads NAGVMQNPRHLVRRRGQEARLRCSPMKGHSHVYWYRQLPEEGLKFMVYLQKENIIDESGMPKERFSAEFPKEGPSILRIQQVVRGDSAAYFCASSQETASYNEQFFGPGTRLTVL.

This clone was found once. The chain links TRBV7-6 to TRBJ2-5; 8 bases fit TRBD2. The CDR3 runs 15 residues. V lost 3 bases, J lost 2 bases, and 5 bases stayed unmatched. The germline CDR1 and CDR2 sequences are SGHVS and FNYEAQ. CDR3 amino acids: CASSFFASGQETQYF. In nucleotides, the CDR3 is TGTGCCAGCAGCTTTTTTGCTAGCGGGCAAGAGACCCAGTACTTC.

A note on this clone: The same CDR3 also results from other DNA sequences found in this sample. This chain joins TRBV7-9 and TRBJ1-1, with a possible D match to TRBD1 (6 bases). Trimming removed 1 base from V and 2 bases from J, with 8 bases in between. Germline V lookup: CDR1 SEHNR, CDR2 FQNEAQ (reference sequence). CDR3 length equals 14 residues. Here the CDR3 DNA reads TGTGCCAGCAGCTTAGTGGGGGGCAACACTGAAGCTTTCTTT. This gives the protein CASSLVGGNTEAFF.

V usage is TRBV7-9 and J usage is TRBJ1-2, with D maybe TRBD1 (6 bases). Deletions cut 2 bases from V and 7 bases from J, with 20 bases between. The CDR3 extends over 16 amino acids. Per germline, CDR1 SEHNR and CDR2 FQNEAQ (reference sequence). This CDR3 is CASSLFPIVGGVGYTF. CDR3 bases: TGTGCCAGCAGCTTATTTCCAATCGTCGGGGGCGTTGGCTACACCTTC.

The V and J genes are TRBV4-1 and TRBJ2-7; possibly TRBD1 for D (6 bases). Germline V gives CDR1 MGHRA, CDR2 YSYEKL. V was pared by 5 bases and J by 3 bases, with 14 bases between. The CDR3 covers 14 residues. As DNA, the CDR3 is TGCGCCAGCAGCTGGACAGACCAAAACTACGAGCAGTACTTC. Translation: CASSWTDQNYEQYF.

V and J are TRBV14 and TRBJ2-1; D gene ambiguous. Trimming took 5 bases from V and 8 from J, leaving 7 bases between them. The CDR3 totals 11 residues. Germline CDR1 is SGHDN and CDR2 is FVKESK. The CDR3 region has the DNA TGTGCCAGCAGCGCCGGTCATGAGCAGTTCTTC. Its translation: CASSAGHEQFF.

The V and J genes are TRBV15 and TRBJ1-2; D remains ambiguous. From germline, CDR1 is LNHNV and CDR2 YYDKDF (reference sequence). The length of the CDR3 is 14 residues. Trimming pared 4 bases from V and 0 bases from J, leaving 9 bases between. CDR3 loop: CATSTAGSNYGYTF. In DNA, the CDR3 is TGTGCCACCAGCACCGCGGGGTCTAACTATGGCTACACCTTC.

This sequence joins TRBV27 and TRBJ2-1; 7 bases align to TRBD2. The CDR3 contains 13 residues. Germline trimming cut 5 bases from V and 9 bases from J; bases unmatched to any gene: 7. CDR1 is MNHEY and CDR2 is SMNVEV in the germline V gene (reference sequence). The CDR3 is CASSPGVAGEQFF. CDR3 in DNA: TGTGCCAGCAGTCCCGGGGTAGCGGGTGAGCAGTTCTTC.

This clone appeared once. V is TRBV5-1 and J is TRBJ2-3, with D possibly TRBD2 on 6 matching bases. The V end lost 2 bases, the J end lost 2 bases, and 18 bases lay between the germline ends. The germline V gene encodes CDR1 SGHRS and CDR2 YFSETQ. CDR3 length: 17 amino acids. The CDR3 nucleotides are TGCGCCAGCAGCTTAGGCTACGAGCGGGCGTTCACAGATACGCAGTATTTT. Translating it yields CASSLGYERAFTDTQYF.

The rearrangement links TRBV11-2 to TRBJ1-6; perhaps TRBD1 as D (5 bases). CDR3 length: 16 amino acids. V was trimmed by 1 base and J by 14 bases, leaving 21 bases between them. Germline V gene data show CDR1 as SGHAT and CDR2 as FQNNGV. The CDR3 sequence: CASSLGSYLRDASLHF. CDR3 DNA sequence: TGTGCCAGCAGCTTAGGGAGCTATCTTCGGGACGCCTCCCTCCACTTT.

The J gene is TRBJ2-5, the V gene TRBV9, with 7 nucleotides matching TRBD2. The V gene's germline CDR1 is SGDLS and CDR2 YYNGEE. Trimming removed 6 bases from V and 1 base from J; junction bases left unmatched: 9. CDR3 length: 15 amino acids. CDR3 region: CASTVGGGTQETQYF. CDR3 nucleotides: TGTGCCAGCACCGTGGGGGGAGGGACCCAAGAGACCCAGTACTTC.

This clone came up once. This chain connects TRBV2 to TRBJ2-3; D not certain. This CDR3 is built from 16 residues. Germline V CDR1 and CDR2: SNHLY, FYNNEI. V lost 4 bases, J lost 1 base, and 15 bases lay in between. In DNA form, the CDR3 reads TGTGCCAGCAGTGTGGGTGAGCCGCAGGGCACAGATACGCAGTATTTT. Translated, it gives CASSVGEPQGTDTQYF.

In the case of this clone: The sample has other DNA sequences that encode this CDR3 too. This sequence joins TRBV7-9 and TRBJ2-2, with a weak D call TRBD2 (6 bases). Germline-derived CDR1 and CDR2 are SEHNR and FQNEAQ (reference sequence). V was pared by 2 bases and J by 6 bases, with 10 bases between. The CDR3 contains 14 residues. The DNA of the CDR3 is TGTGCCAGCAGCTTAAACGGGGGTCCCGGGGAGCTGTTTTTT. This sequence encodes CASSLNGGPGELFF.

CDR3 region: CASSWENGDTQYF. CDR3 in DNA: TGTGCCAGCAGTTGGGAAAATGGTGATACGCAGTATTTT. This chain uses TRBV7-9 with TRBJ2-3, with unresolved D. Germline V CDR1 and CDR2: SEHNR, FQNEAQ (reference sequence). V shed 6 bases and J shed 6 bases, with 13 bases lying between them. This CDR3 spans 13 amino acids.

V is TRBV27 and J is TRBJ2-3; perhaps TRBD2 as D (5 bases). The CDR3 is made up of 13 amino acids. Trimming removed 7 bases at V and 3 bases at J, with 11 bases between. CDR1 is MNHEY, CDR2 SMNVEV, per germline (reference sequence). The CDR3: CASKEVETDTQYF. The CDR3 DNA is TGTGCCAGCAAGGAGGTAGAGACAGATACGCAGTATTTT.

J is TRBJ1-4 and V is TRBV28; 12 bases map to TRBD1. Looked up from germline, CDR1 is MDHEN and CDR2 is SYDVKM. There are 22 residues in the CDR3. V lost 3 bases and J lost 0; bases outside the gene matches: 17. This chain's CDR3 is CASSFDLTGTGGPYATNEKLFF. The CDR3 DNA reads TGTGCCAGCAGTTTCGATTTAACCGGGACAGGGGGCCCCTATGCAACTAATGAAAAACTGTTTTTT.

To note about this clone: The same CDR3 also results from other DNA sequences found in this sample. V usage is TRBV4-1 and J usage is TRBJ1-2, with D possibly matching TRBD1 (5 bases). Germline CDR1 reads MGHRA; CDR2 reads YSYEKL. The CDR3 runs 14 residues. Trimming left V 1 base short and J 5 bases short, with 11 bases between. CDR3 bases: TGCGCCAGCAGCCAAGGGCCCGGGGGGTATGGCTACACCTTC. This translates into CASSQGPGGYGYTF.

CDR3 sequence reads: CASSRGLAERTDTQYF. CDR3 coding DNA: TGCGCCAGCAGCCGGGGACTAGCGGAAAGGACAGATACGCAGTATTTT. The chain employs TRBV5-1 and TRBJ2-3, with 11 positions matching TRBD2. CDR1 SGHRS and CDR2 YFSETQ come from the germline V gene. This CDR3 is built from 16 residues. The V and J ends lost 4 bases and 3 bases, in that order; junction bases with no gene match: 7.

Regarding this clone: At the DNA level, this CDR3 is encoded by other sequences in the same sample as well. J is TRBJ2-3 and V is TRBV9; no definite D call. The germline gives CDR1 SGDLS, CDR2 YYNGEE. The CDR3 extends over 11 amino acids. Trimming removed 2 bases at V and 5 bases at J, with 3 bases between. The CDR3 nucleotides are TGTGCCAGCAGCGTTGGAGATACGCAGTATTTT. Translation gives CASSVGDTQYF.

The J gene is TRBJ2-1, the V gene TRBV9, with unresolved D. From germline, CDR1 is SGDLS and CDR2 YYNGEE. V dropped 0 bases and J dropped 0 bases, with 7 bases sitting between them. The CDR3 spans 15 residues. In DNA form, the CDR3 reads TGTGCCAGCAGCGTAGGAGGCCACTCCTACAATGAGCAGTTCTTC. Its translation: CASSVGGHSYNEQFF.

The chain has TRBV4-1 and TRBJ1-5; D is perhaps TRBD1 (5 bases). Looked up from germline, CDR1 is MGHRA and CDR2 is YSYEKL. Trimming removed 0 bases at V and 1 base at J, with 13 bases between. The CDR3 consists of 17 residues. Written as DNA, the CDR3 is TGCGCCAGCAGCCAAGAAAGGACGCAGGGAAGCAATCAGCCCCAGCATTTT. This codes for CASSQERTQGSNQPQHF.